This T cell receptor (beta chain) stems from a study of cytomegalovirus exposure and HLA in healthy donors. Germline CDR1 and CDR2: SGHTS and YDEGEE. The V gene lost 4 bases and the J gene lost 4 bases, with 11 bases spanning the gap. The CDR3 spans 14 residues. Of note for this clone: Its antigen is currently unknown.

Study-wide results and caveats: Trimming of TCR beta V- and J-genes showed a link, identified in a later analysis, to a missense DCLRE1C variant. Immune exposure data for these donors was limited to CMV serostatus. As a later analysis revealed, most CMV-associated TCR beta chains appeared HLA-restricted.

The study ran its PCR with 60 Vbeta and 13 Jbeta primers. The protocol was immunoSEQ multiplex PCR, while the TCRdb copy is restricted to in-frame clones and leaves out a portion. The repertoire has 130,000 or so clones, approximately 85% of them found once; the top ten carry approximately 6.7%. The receptor was isolated from a woman younger than 45 in good health and CMV-seropositive. Sequencing was performed on PBMCs. The chain has TRBV5-8 and TRBJ2-2; possible D gene TRBD1, 6 bases. The CDR3 is CASSQGPTTGELFF. The DNA of the CDR3 is TGTGCCAGCAGCCAGGGGCCTACCACCGGGGAGCTGTTTTTT.